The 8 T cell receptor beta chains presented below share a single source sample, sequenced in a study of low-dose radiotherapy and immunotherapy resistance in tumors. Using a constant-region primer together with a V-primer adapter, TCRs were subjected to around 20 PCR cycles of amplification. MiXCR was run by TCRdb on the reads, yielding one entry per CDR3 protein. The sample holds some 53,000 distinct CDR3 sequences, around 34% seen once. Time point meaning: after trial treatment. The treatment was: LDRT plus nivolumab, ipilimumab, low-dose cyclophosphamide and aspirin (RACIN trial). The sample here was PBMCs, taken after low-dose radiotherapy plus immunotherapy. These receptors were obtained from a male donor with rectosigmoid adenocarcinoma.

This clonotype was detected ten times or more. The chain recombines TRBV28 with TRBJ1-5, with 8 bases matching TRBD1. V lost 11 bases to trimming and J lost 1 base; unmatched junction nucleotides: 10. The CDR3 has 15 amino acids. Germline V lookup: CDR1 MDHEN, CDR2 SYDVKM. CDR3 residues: CAANRGGKSNQPQHF. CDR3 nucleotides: TGTGCCGCTAACAGGGGGGGGAAGAGCAATCAGCCCCAGCATTTT.

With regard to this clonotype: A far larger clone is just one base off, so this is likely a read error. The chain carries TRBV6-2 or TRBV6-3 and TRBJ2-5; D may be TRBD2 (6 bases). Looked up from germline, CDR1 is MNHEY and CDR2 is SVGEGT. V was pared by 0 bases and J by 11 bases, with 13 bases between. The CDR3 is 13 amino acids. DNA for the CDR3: TGTGCCAGCAGTTACTCGATGGTTGGAGGGCAGTACTTC. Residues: CASSYSMVGGQYF.

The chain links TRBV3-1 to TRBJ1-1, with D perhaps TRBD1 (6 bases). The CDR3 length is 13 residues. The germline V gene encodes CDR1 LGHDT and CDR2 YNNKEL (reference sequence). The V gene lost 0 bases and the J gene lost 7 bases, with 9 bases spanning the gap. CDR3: CASSQDWDNEAFF. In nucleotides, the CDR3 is TGTGCCAGCAGCCAAGATTGGGACAATGAAGCTTTCTTT.

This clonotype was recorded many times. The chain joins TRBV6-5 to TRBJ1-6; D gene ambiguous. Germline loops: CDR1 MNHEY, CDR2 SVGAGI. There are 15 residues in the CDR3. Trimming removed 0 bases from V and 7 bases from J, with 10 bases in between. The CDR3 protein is CASSYSDDGNSPLHF. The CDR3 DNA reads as TGTGCCAGCAGTTACTCGGATGACGGAAATTCACCCCTCCACTTT.

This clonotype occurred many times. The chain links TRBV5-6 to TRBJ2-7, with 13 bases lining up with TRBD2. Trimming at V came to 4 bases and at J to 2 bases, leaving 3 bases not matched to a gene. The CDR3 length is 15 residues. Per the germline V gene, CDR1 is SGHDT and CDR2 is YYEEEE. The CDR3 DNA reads TGTGCCAGCAGCCAACTAGCGGGAGGGACCTACGAGCAGTACTTC. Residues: CASSQLAGGTYEQYF.

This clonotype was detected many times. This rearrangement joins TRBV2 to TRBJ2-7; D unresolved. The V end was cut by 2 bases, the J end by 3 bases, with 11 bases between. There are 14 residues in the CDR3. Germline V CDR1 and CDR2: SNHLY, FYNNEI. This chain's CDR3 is CASSEWEQNYEQYF. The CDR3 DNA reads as TGTGCCAGCAGTGAATGGGAACAGAACTACGAGCAGTACTTC.

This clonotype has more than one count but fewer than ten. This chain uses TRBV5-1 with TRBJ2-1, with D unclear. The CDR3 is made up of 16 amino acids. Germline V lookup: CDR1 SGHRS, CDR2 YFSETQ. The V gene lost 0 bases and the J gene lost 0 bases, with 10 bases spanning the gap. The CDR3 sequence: CASSLDVSSSYNEQFF. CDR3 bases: TGCGCCAGCAGCTTGGACGTTAGTAGCTCCTACAATGAGCAGTTCTTC.

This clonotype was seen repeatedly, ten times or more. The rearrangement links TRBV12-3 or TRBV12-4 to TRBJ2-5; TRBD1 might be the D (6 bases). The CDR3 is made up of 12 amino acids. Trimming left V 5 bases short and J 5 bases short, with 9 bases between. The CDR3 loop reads CASSNRDETQYF. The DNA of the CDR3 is TGTGCCAGCAGTAACAGGGACGAGACCCAGTACTTC.